This note documents a single T cell receptor (beta chain) sequence. This sample stems from a study of cytomegalovirus exposure and HLA in healthy donors. The overall study: The study's early data release held tens of millions of unique TCRs from HLA-typed donors.

The CDR3 length is 18 residues. CDR1 and CDR2 from the germline V gene are LNHDA and SQIVND (reference sequence). Trimming at V came to 4 bases and at J to 3 bases, leaving 10 bases not matched to a gene. In the PCR, 60 Vbeta and 13 Jbeta primers were used. Sequencing used immunoSEQ multiplex PCR; TCRdb keeps in-frame clones, though not all of them. The sample consists of roughly 100,000 clones, 82% of them appearing once. The rearrangement uses TRBV19 and TRBJ2-1; 12 bases fit TRBD1. The sample taken for sequencing was PBMCs. The receptor was isolated from a man aged 45 to 65 in good health and CMV-seronegative. The CDR3 region is CASSTTGTGGPGYNEQFF. CDR3 sequence (DNA): TGTGCCAGTAGTACTACCGGGACAGGGGGCCCCGGCTACAATGAGCAGTTCTTC.